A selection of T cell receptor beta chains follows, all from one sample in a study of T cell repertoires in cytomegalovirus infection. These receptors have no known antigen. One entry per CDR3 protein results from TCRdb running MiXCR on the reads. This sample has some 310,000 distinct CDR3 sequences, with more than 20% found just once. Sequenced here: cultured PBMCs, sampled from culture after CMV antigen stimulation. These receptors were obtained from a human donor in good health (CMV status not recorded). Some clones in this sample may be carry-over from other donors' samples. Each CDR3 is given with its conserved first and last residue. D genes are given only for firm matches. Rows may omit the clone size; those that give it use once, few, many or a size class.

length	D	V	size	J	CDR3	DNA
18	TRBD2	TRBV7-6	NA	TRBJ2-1	CASSTLGRATSLRDEQFF	TGTGCCAGCAGCACCCTCGGAAGAGCGACTAGCCTCAGAGATGAGCAGTTCTTC
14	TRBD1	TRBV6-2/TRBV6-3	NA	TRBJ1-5	CASRGTGGNQPQHF	TGTGCCAGCAGAGGGACAGGGGGCAATCAGCCCCAGCATTTT
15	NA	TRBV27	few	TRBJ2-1	CATRLFGGGQNEQFF	TGTGCCACCCGACTCTTTGGCGGGGGCCAAAATGAGCAGTTCTTC
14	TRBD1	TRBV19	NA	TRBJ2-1	CASGRDRWYNEQFF	TGTGCCAGCGGACGGGACAGGTGGTACAATGAGCAGTTCTTC
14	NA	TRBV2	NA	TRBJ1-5	CASSARKGVQPQHF	TGTGCCAGCAGCGCCCGCAAGGGCGTGCAGCCCCAGCATTTT
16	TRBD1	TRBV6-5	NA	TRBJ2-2	CASSLGQGTIGGELFF	TGTGCCAGCAGTCTCGGACAGGGGACCATAGGGGGGGAGCTGTTTTTT
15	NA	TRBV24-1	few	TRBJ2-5	CATSDSSRAGETQYF	TGTGCCACCAGTGATTCATCCAGGGCGGGGGAGACCCAGTACTTC
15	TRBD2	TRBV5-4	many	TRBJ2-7	CASSLGAGGPYEQYF	TGTGCCAGCAGCTTGGGGGCGGGAGGGCCTTACGAGCAGTACTTC
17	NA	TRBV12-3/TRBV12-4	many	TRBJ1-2	CASSNRGAQISNYGYTF	TGTGCCAGCAGTAATCGAGGGGCCCAGATCTCTAACTATGGCTACACCTTC
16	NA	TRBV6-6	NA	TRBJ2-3	CASRYRTMTWSDTQYF	TGTGCCAGCAGGTACAGAACCATGACTTGGTCAGATACGCAGTATTTT
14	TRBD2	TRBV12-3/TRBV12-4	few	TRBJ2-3	CASSTGLVTDTQYF	TGTGCCAGCAGTACGGGACTAGTAACAGATACGCAGTATTTT
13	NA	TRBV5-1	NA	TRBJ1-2	CASASEIPYGYTF	TGCGCCAGCGCCTCAGAAATCCCCTATGGCTACACCTTC
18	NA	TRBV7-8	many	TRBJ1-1	CASSLRVLPSTVNTEAFF	TGTGCCAGCAGCTTGAGGGTCCTACCCTCGACAGTGAACACTGAAGCTTTCTTT
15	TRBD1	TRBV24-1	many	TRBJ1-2	CATSDLSTGAYGYTF	TGTGCCACCAGTGATTTGTCTACAGGGGCCTATGGCTACACCTTC
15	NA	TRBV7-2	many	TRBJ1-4	CASSLGGGTNEKLFF	TGTGCCAGCAGCTTAGGGGGGGGAACTAATGAAAAACTGTTTTTT
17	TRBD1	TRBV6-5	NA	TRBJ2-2	CASSYSRGQIFTGELFF	TGTGCCAGCAGTTACTCGAGGGGGCAGATATTCACCGGGGAGCTGTTTTTT
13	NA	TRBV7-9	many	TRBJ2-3	CASSSIGTDTQYF	TGTGCCAGCAGCAGTATAGGCACAGATACGCAGTATTTT
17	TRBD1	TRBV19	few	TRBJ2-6	CASSARYRGSGANVLTF	TGTGCCAGTAGTGCCCGATACAGGGGCTCTGGGGCCAACGTCCTGACTTTC
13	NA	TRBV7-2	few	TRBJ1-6	CASSLGRLRSLHF	TGTGCCAGCAGCTTAGGACGCCTTAGGTCCCTCCACTTT
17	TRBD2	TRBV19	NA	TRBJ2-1	CASSMSPGGSSNNEQFF	TGTGCCAGTAGTATGTCCCCGGGCGGGAGCTCCAACAATGAGCAGTTCTTC
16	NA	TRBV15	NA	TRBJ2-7	CATSRGRQLLTYEQYF	TGTGCCACCAGCAGAGGAAGACAGTTGCTTACCTACGAGCAGTACTTC
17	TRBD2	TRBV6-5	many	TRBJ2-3	CASRKGTSGRRTDTQYF	TGTGCCAGCAGGAAAGGGACTAGCGGGAGACGGACAGATACGCAGTATTTT
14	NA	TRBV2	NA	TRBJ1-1	CASSEVGGNTEAFF	TGTGCCAGCAGTGAAGTGGGCGGGAACACTGAAGCTTTCTTT
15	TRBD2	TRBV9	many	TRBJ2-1	CASSVGSGIQIEQFF	TGTGCCAGCAGCGTAGGAAGCGGGATCCAAATAGAGCAGTTCTTC
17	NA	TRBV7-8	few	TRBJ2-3	CASSLALAGRSTDTQYF	TGTGCCAGCAGCTTAGCCCTTGCGGGCCGAAGCACAGATACGCAGTATTTT
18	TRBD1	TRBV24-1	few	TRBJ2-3	CATSDLRPGTGGTDTQYF	TGTGCCACCAGTGATTTGCGACCCGGGACAGGCGGCACAGATACGCAGTATTTT
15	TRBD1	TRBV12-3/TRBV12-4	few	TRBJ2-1	CASSVTGGIYNEQFF	TGTGCCAGCAGTGTCACAGGGGGTATTTACAATGAGCAGTTCTTC
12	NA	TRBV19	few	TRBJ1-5	CATWTVNQPQHF	TGTGCCACTTGGACAGTCAATCAGCCCCAGCATTTT
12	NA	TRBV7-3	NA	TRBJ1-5	CAGSSSNQPQHF	TGTGCCGGATCAAGTAGCAATCAGCCCCAGCATTTT
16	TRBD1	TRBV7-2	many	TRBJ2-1	CASSFRDREALDEQFF	TGTGCCAGCAGCTTCCGGGACAGGGAAGCGCTCGATGAGCAGTTCTTC
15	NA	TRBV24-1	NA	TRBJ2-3	CATSAPATSSDTQYF	TGTGCCACCAGTGCCCCAGCGACTAGTTCCGATACGCAGTATTTT
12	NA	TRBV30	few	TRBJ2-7	CAWGRDSVEQYF	TGTGCCTGGGGCAGGGATTCCGTCGAGCAGTACTTC
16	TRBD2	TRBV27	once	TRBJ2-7	CASSLSGGVVLYEQYF	TGTGCCAGCAGTTTAAGTGGGGGGGTCGTCTTATACGAGCAGTACTTC
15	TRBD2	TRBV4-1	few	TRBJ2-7	CASSLRGGGIYEQYF	TGCGCCAGCAGCCTCCGGGGGGGAGGCATCTACGAGCAGTACTTC
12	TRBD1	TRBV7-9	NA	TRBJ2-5	CASSPAPGTEYF	TGTGCCAGCAGCCCCGCCCCCGGGACAGAGTACTTC
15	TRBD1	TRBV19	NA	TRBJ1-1	CASSIPRDRVTEAFF	TGTGCCAGTAGTATCCCCCGGGACAGGGTCACTGAAGCTTTCTTT
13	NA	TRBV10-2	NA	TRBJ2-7	CASGRGHGYEQYF	TGCGCCAGCGGTAGGGGACACGGGTACGAGCAGTACTTC
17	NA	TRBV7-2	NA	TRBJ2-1	CASRAGADSSSYNEQFF	TGTGCCAGCAGGGCAGGGGCAGATTCGAGCTCCTACAATGAGCAGTTCTTC
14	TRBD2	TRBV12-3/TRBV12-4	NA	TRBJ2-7	CASSNSGRAYEQYF	TGTGCCAGCAGTAATAGCGGGAGAGCCTACGAGCAGTACTTC
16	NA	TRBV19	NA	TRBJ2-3	CASNLLGGLRTDTQYF	TGTGCCAGTAATTTACTCGGAGGCCTGAGGACAGATACGCAGTATTTT
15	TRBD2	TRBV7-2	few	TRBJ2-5	CASRLVTSGRVGQYF	TGTGCCAGCAGGCTAGTGACTAGCGGGAGGGTTGGCCAGTACTTC
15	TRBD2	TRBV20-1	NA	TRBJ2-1	CSARVSGRANSEQFF	TGCAGTGCTAGAGTTAGCGGGAGGGCCAATTCTGAGCAGTTCTTC
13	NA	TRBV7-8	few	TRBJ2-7	CASSQDKTDEQYF	TGTGCCAGCAGCCAGGACAAAACGGACGAGCAGTACTTC
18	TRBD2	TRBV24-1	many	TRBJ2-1	CATSDLPGRGLVSNEQFF	TGTGCCACCAGTGATTTACCCGGAAGGGGACTAGTCAGTAATGAGCAGTTCTTC
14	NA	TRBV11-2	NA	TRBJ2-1	CASSARHTYNEQFF	TGTGCCAGCAGCGCGCGTCATACCTACAATGAGCAGTTCTTC
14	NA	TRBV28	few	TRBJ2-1	CASSQWGGYNEQFF	TGTGCCAGCAGTCAGTGGGGAGGATACAATGAGCAGTTCTTC
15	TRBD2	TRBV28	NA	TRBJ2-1	CASNSGTPLYNEQFF	TGTGCCAGCAATAGCGGGACTCCACTTTACAATGAGCAGTTCTTC
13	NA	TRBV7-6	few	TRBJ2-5	CASSLAHWETQYF	TGTGCCAGCAGCTTAGCCCATTGGGAGACCCAGTACTTC
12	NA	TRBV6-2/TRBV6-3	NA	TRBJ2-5	CASRGTAETQYF	TGTGCCAGCCGAGGGACGGCGGAGACCCAGTACTTC
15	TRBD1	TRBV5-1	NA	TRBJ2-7	CASSLRQGPGFEQYF	TGCGCCAGCAGCCTCCGACAGGGGCCTGGGTTCGAGCAGTACTTC
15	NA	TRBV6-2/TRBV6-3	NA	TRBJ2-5	CASSYDLLSRETQYF	TGTGCCAGCAGTTACGACCTCCTTTCCCGGGAGACCCAGTACTTC
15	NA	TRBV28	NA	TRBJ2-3	CASSLTRDATDTQYF	TGTGCCAGCAGCCTCACTAGGGACGCGACAGATACGCAGTATTTT
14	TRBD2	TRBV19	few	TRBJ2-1	CASSNLAGAREQFF	TGTGCCAGTAGTAATCTAGCGGGAGCTCGGGAGCAGTTCTTC
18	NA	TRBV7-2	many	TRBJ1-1	CASSLVWTPGSPGTEAFF	TGTGCCAGCAGCTTAGTGTGGACCCCCGGCAGCCCGGGGACTGAAGCTTTCTTT
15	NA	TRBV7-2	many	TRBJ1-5	CASSSDGGVGQPQHF	TGTGCCAGCAGCTCTGATGGGGGGGTCGGTCAGCCCCAGCATTTT
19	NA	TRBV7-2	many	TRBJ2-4	CASSLDPGSEGLRGNIQYF	TGTGCCAGCAGCTTAGATCCAGGGTCGGAGGGTTTACGAGGAAACATTCAGTACTTC
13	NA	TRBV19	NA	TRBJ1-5	CASSPQMEQPQHF	TGTGCCAGTAGTCCACAGATGGAACAGCCCCAGCATTTT
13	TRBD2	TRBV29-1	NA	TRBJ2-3	CSVAAGVADTQYF	TGCAGCGTTGCAGCGGGAGTGGCAGATACGCAGTATTTT
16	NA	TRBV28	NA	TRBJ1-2	CASSPSGTQGPYGYTF	TGTGCCAGCAGTCCCTCCGGGACGCAGGGGCCCTATGGCTACACCTTC